This TCR beta chain came from a study of cytomegalovirus exposure and HLA in healthy donors. On this clone: Its cognate antigen is unknown.

Overall study findings and caveats: The study listed 164 cytomegalovirus-associated TCR beta chains. TRBV6-2, TRBV6-3 and some other V segments were excluded as indistinguishable.

This PCR relied on a set of 60 Vbeta primers and 13 Jbeta primers. The repertoire was sequenced with immunoSEQ multiplex PCR; TCRdb's copy has only in-frame clones and lacks some. This sample has about 130,000 clones, with more than 75% found just once. This CDR3 has 13 amino acids. Germline CDR1 LNHDA, CDR2 SQIVND (reference sequence). V lost 10 bases to trimming and J lost 1 base; unmatched junction nucleotides: 4. The V call is TRBV19, the J call TRBJ1-5; 7 bases are shared with TRBD1. Material for sequencing was PBMCs. This TCR was recovered from a woman in her fifties or sixties in good health and CMV-seropositive. DNA of the CDR3: TGTGCCACCGACAGGGCGAGCAATCAGCCCCAGCATTTT. It yields the protein CATDRASNQPQHF.